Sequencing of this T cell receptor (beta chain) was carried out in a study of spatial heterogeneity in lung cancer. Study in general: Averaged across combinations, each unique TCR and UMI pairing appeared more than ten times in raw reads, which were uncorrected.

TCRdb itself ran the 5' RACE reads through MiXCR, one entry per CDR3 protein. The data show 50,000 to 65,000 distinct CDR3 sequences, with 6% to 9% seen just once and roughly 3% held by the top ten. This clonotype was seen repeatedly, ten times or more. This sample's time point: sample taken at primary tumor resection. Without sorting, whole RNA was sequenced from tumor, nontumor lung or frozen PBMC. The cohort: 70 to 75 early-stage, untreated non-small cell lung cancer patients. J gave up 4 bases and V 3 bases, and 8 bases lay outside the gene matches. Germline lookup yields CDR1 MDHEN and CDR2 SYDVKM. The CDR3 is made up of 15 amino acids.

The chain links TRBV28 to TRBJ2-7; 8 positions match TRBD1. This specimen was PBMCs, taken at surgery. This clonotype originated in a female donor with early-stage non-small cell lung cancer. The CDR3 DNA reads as TGTGCCAGCAGTTTCCCCCAGGGGGCGAAGTACGAGCAGTACTTC. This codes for CASSFPQGAKYEQYF.